Presented here are 27 T cell receptor beta chains from one specimen sequenced in a study of human T cells and chemical hapten exposure. Time point reported: pre-sensitization, week 0. Sample treatment: therapeutic diphenylcyclopropenone sensitization with weekly scalp DPC. MiXCR, run by TCRdb on the RACE reads, gives a single entry per CDR3 protein. The table records more than 250,000 distinct CDR3 sequences, about 8.1% of them present only once. Sequenced here: whole blood, sampled in connection with sensitization to the hapten diphenylcyclopropenone (DPC). All receptors come from a woman aged 40 to 50 with alopecia areata. Some clones in this sample may be carry-over from other donors' samples.

The CDR3 DNA reads as TGTGCCAGTAGCTGGGAGCTTACACAGCCCCAGCATTTT. It codes for CASSWELTQPQHF. The chain carries TRBV19 and TRBJ1-5; D is unresolved. V was shortened by 6 bases and J by 7 bases, with 13 bases between the two germline ends. Germline-derived CDR1 and CDR2 are LNHDA and SQIVND (reference sequence). The CDR3 has 13 residues.

This clonotype was detected a few times. V is TRBV6-6 and J is TRBJ2-7; D gene uncertain. CDR1 and CDR2 (germline): MNHNY, SVGAGI (reference sequence). Trimming left V 7 bases short and J 7 bases short, with 11 bases between. The CDR3 has 11 residues. The CDR3 sequence: CASNLAPEQYF. The CDR3 bases are TGTGCCAGCAACCTGGCCCCGGAGCAGTACTTC.

This clonotype has only a few counts. The chain has TRBV4-3 and TRBJ2-1, with 12 bases identical to TRBD2. This CDR3 is built from 17 residues. Germline-derived CDR1 and CDR2 are LGHNA and YSLEER. V was clipped by 3 bases and J by 8 bases; unmatched bases: 11. CDR3: CASSQDRLAGVSHEQFF. As DNA, the CDR3 is TGCGCCAGCAGCCAGGACCGACTAGCGGGAGTATCGCATGAGCAGTTCTTC.

This clonotype was picked up a small number of times. The chain couples TRBV2 to TRBJ1-1; D uncertain. CDR3 length equals 14 residues. The germline gives CDR1 SNHLY, CDR2 FYNNEI. Trimming stripped 4 bases from V and 0 bases from J, with 9 bases between. The CDR3 coding sequence is TGTGCCAGCAGTGTAGAAGCGGTGAACACTGAAGCTTTCTTT. It specifies CASSVEAVNTEAFF.

This clonotype was seen repeatedly, ten times or more. This sequence joins TRBV6-5 and TRBJ2-7; 8 bases map to TRBD2. The CDR3 consists of 15 residues. The germline gives CDR1 MNHEY, CDR2 SVGAGI. J was trimmed by 5 bases and V by 6 bases; bases with no gene match: 12. The CDR3 sequence is CASSKPPAGVNEQYF. Here the CDR3 DNA reads TGTGCCAGCAGCAAACCCCCAGCGGGAGTAAACGAGCAGTACTTC.

The chain carries TRBV7-2 and TRBJ1-1; D not resolved. This CDR3 contains 14 residues. V was trimmed by 1 base and J by 5 bases, leaving 11 bases between them. The V gene's germline CDR1 is SGHTA and CDR2 FQGNSA. The CDR3 DNA reads TGTGCCAGCAGCTTAGAGGGTACTGTGACTGAAGCTTTCTTT. It yields the protein CASSLEGTVTEAFF.

This clonotype appeared many times. The chain employs TRBV25-1 and TRBJ1-2; no clear D gene. The CDR3 length is 13 residues. Germline CDR1 MGHDK, CDR2 SYGVNS. The V gene lost 3 bases and the J gene lost 8 bases, with 13 bases spanning the gap. DNA for the CDR3: TGTGCCAGCAGTGATACTAATGGAGAGGGCTACACCTTC. Translating gives CASSDTNGEGYTF.

The chain uses TRBV6-2 or TRBV6-3 and TRBJ2-7; D is unresolved. V shed 2 bases and J shed 4 bases, with 12 bases lying between them. There are 14 residues in the CDR3. Germline V gene sequence: CDR1 MNHEY, CDR2 SVGEGT. The CDR3, as DNA: TGTGCCAGCAGTTACGTCAGCCCCCGGTACGAGCAGTACTTC. Translating gives CASSYVSPRYEQYF.

The chain carries TRBV6-2 or TRBV6-3 and TRBJ1-5; no reliable D call. Deletions cut 6 bases from V and 6 bases from J, with 9 bases between. This CDR3 spans 12 amino acids. Germline CDR1 reads MNHEY; CDR2 reads SVGEGT. The CDR3 is CASSHGAQPQHF. Here the CDR3 DNA reads TGTGCCAGCAGCCACGGTGCTCAGCCCCAGCATTTT.

This clonotype was seen repeatedly, ten times or more. The chain uses TRBV11-3 and TRBJ2-3, with 12 bases aligning to TRBD2. The CDR3 extends over 18 amino acids. The germline CDR1 and CDR2 sequences are SGHNT and YENEEA. Trimming removed 0 bases from V and 4 bases from J; junction bases left unmatched: 8. The CDR3 loop reads CASSLDHLAGGDSDTQYF. The CDR3 DNA follows: TGTGCCAGCAGCTTAGATCACCTAGCGGGAGGGGATTCAGATACGCAGTATTTT.

This clonotype was found a few times. This chain uses TRBV6-2 or TRBV6-3 with TRBJ1-1; D unclear. The germline gives CDR1 MNHEY, CDR2 SVGEGT. CDR3 length equals 14 residues. V lost 5 bases and J 2 bases, leaving 12 bases between the germline ends. This CDR3 reads CASSRRPLNTEAFF. As DNA, the CDR3 is TGTGCCAGCAGTAGGAGACCACTTAACACTGAAGCTTTCTTT.

This clonotype has only a few counts. The J gene is TRBJ2-3, the V gene TRBV6-2 or TRBV6-3; D is perhaps TRBD2 (5 bases). There are 17 residues in the CDR3. Germline values: CDR1 MNHEY, CDR2 SVGEGT. V was pared by 6 bases and J by 3 bases, with 22 bases between. The CDR3 nucleotides read TGTGCCAGCAGCACCCCCAATCCCGGGATCCCTACAGATACGCAGTATTTT. It encodes CASSTPNPGIPTDTQYF.

This clonotype was recorded a few times. The chain carries TRBV4-1 and TRBJ2-3; TRBD1 aligns across 8 bases. This CDR3 is 14 amino acids long. Looked up from germline, CDR1 is MGHRA and CDR2 is YSYEKL. The junction had 4 bases not matched to a gene; V was cut back by 1 base and J by 7 bases. CDR3 residues: CASSQGQGMNTQYF. CDR3 DNA: TGCGCCAGCAGCCAAGGACAGGGGATGAATACGCAGTATTTT.

This clonotype turned up a few times. The V gene is TRBV3-1, the J gene TRBJ1-2; D remains unclear. In germline, CDR1 is LGHDT, CDR2 YNNKEL (reference sequence). This CDR3 comprises 12 residues. Trimming stripped 3 bases from V and 5 bases from J, with 7 bases between. CDR3 amino acids: CASSQLGYGYTF. CDR3 coding DNA: TGTGCCAGCAGCCAGCTGGGGTATGGCTACACCTTC.

V is TRBV29-1 and J is TRBJ2-1, with unresolved D. This CDR3 has 10 residues. CDR1 is SQVTM and CDR2 is ANQGSEA in the germline V gene. Deletions cut 4 bases from V and 12 bases from J, with 10 bases between. The CDR3 DNA is TGCAGCGTTGGGGATCTCGGGCAGTTCTTC. This encodes CSVGDLGQFF.

This clonotype was detected ten times or more. The chain combines TRBV6-2 or TRBV6-3 with TRBJ2-3; 7 nucleotides match TRBD2. In germline, CDR1 is MNHEY, CDR2 SVGEGT. V lost 8 bases and J lost 2; bases outside the gene matches: 10. The CDR3 has 15 residues. The CDR3 DNA is TGTGCCAGCCGTTTGGGGGGGACTTACACAGATACGCAGTATTTT. It yields the protein CASRLGGTYTDTQYF.

In its sample, this clonotype was seen once. V is TRBV7-9 and J is TRBJ2-7, with TRBD1 identical over 11 bases. CDR3 length equals 13 residues. Germline values: CDR1 SEHNR, CDR2 FQNEAQ (reference sequence). V lost 5 bases, J lost 7 bases, and 4 bases stayed unmatched. The CDR3 DNA reads as TGTGCCAGCAGCGTGGGACAGGGGGTAGAGCAGTACTTC. It specifies CASSVGQGVEQYF.

This clonotype was recorded many times. The V gene is TRBV12-3 or TRBV12-4, the J gene TRBJ2-2; D gene ambiguous. V was pared by 6 bases and J by 5 bases, with 10 bases between. The CDR3 contains 13 residues. In DNA form, the CDR3 reads TGTGCCAGCAGCACCTACACTACCGGGGAGCTGTTTTTT. Translation gives CASSTYTTGELFF.

This chain connects TRBV19 to TRBJ1-4, with D unclear. V shed 2 bases and J shed 4 bases, with 8 bases lying between them. This CDR3 is 14 amino acids long. Germline values: CDR1 LNHDA, CDR2 SQIVND (reference sequence). The CDR3 DNA sequence: TGTGCCAGTAGTATAACGGGGAATAATGAAAAACTGTTTTTT. It specifies CASSITGNNEKLFF.

The chain has TRBV21-1 and TRBJ1-2; the tabulated D call, TRBD1, remains unverified against the DNA. TRBV21-1 is tagged as a pseudogene. The CDR3 runs to 14 residues. CDR3 coding DNA: TGTGCCAGCAGCATGCCCCGGAAGGGCTATGGCTACACCTTC. This sequence encodes CASSMPRKGYGYTF.

The rearrangement joins TRBV7-2 to TRBJ2-3; D is possibly TRBD2 (6 bases). The germline V gene encodes CDR1 SGHTA and CDR2 FQGNSA. Trimming removed 1 base at V and 10 bases at J, with 12 bases between. This CDR3 spans 13 amino acids. CDR3 sequence reads: CASSLEGRRAQYF. DNA for the CDR3: TGTGCCAGCAGCTTAGAAGGGAGGAGAGCGCAGTATTTT.

This clonotype has a count of ten or more. The CDR3 loop is CASSHYSNEQFF. The CDR3 nucleotides are TGCGCCAGCAGCCATTATTCCAATGAGCAGTTCTTC. The rearrangement uses TRBV4-1 and TRBJ2-1; no firm D call. The germline V gene has CDR1 MGHRA and CDR2 YSYEKL. Trimming cost V 3 bases and J 6 bases, with 6 bases left between them. This CDR3 has 12 residues.

The chain links TRBV9 to TRBJ2-5, with 8 bases matching TRBD2. From germline, CDR1 is SGDLS and CDR2 YYNGEE. The CDR3 is made up of 16 amino acids. The junction had 9 bases not matched to a gene; V was cut back by 0 bases and J by 5 bases. The CDR3 is CASSVGSSGQYETQYF. CDR3 nucleotide sequence: TGTGCCAGCAGCGTAGGGTCTAGCGGGCAGTATGAGACCCAGTACTTC. Full variable domain (outside the CDR3, taken from reference TRBV9 and TRBJ2-5): DSGVTQTPKHLITATGQRVTLRCSPRSGDLSVYWYQQSLDQGLQFLIQYYNGEERAKGNILERFSAQQFPDLHSELNLSSLELGDSALYFCASSVGSSGQYETQYFGPGTRLLVL.

This clonotype has more than one count but fewer than ten. The rearrangement joins TRBV9 to TRBJ1-5; 7 nucleotides line up with TRBD1. After removal of 3 bases from V and 5 bases from J, the junction contained 8 bases not matched to a gene. From germline, CDR1 is SGDLS and CDR2 YYNGEE. The CDR3 spans 15 residues. The CDR3 region is CASSASPQGDQPQHF. As DNA, the CDR3 is TGTGCCAGCAGCGCCTCCCCCCAGGGGGATCAGCCCCAGCATTTT.

There are a few counts of this clonotype. The chain carries TRBV6-5 and TRBJ1-3; 8 nucleotides agree with TRBD1. The CDR3 is 17 residues long. Looked up from germline, CDR1 is MNHEY and CDR2 is SVGAGI. J lost 0 bases, V lost 5 bases, and 9 bases had no gene match. The CDR3 sequence is CASSPRTGGPSGNTIYF. DNA for the CDR3: TGTGCCAGCAGTCCAAGAACAGGGGGTCCCTCTGGAAACACCATATATTTT.

In this sample, this clonotype turned up many times. The chain employs TRBV7-3 and TRBJ2-7, with TRBD1 identical over 9 bases. V lost 5 bases and J lost 1; bases outside the gene matches: 9. Germline assignment: CDR1 SGHTA and CDR2 FQGTGA. The CDR3 is made up of 16 amino acids. As DNA, the CDR3 is TGTGCCAGCAGCCTCCCGCTGACAGGGGGATCCTACGAGCAGTACTTC. Translated: CASSLPLTGGSYEQYF.

The chain links TRBV18 to TRBJ2-7; D gene unclear. This CDR3 has 11 residues. Germline values: CDR1 KGHSH, CDR2 LQKENI. V was cut by 6 bases and J by 7 bases, with 10 bases left in between. The DNA for the CDR3 is TGTGCCAGCTCCCGTGTCTTGGAGCAGTACTTC. Translating gives CASSRVLEQYF.